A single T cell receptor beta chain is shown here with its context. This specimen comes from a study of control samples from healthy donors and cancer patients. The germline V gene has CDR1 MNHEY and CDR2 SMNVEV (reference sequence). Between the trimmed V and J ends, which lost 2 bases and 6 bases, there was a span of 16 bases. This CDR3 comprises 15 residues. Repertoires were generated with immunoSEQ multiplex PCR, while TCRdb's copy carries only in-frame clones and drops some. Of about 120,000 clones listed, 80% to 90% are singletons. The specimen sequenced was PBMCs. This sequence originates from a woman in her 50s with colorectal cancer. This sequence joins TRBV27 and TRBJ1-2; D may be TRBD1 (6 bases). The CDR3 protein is CASSLGTPGDDGYTF. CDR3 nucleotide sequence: TGTGCCAGCAGTTTAGGGACACCGGGGGATGATGGCTACACCTTC.